These 14 T cell receptor beta chains were all obtained from the same sample, sequenced in a study of response to subunit inactivated influenza vaccine (dated by TCRdb to the late 2010s). Library preparation used RT-PCR. Sequencing instrument: Illumina HiSeq 2500. The public sequencing data were trimmed at Q25 with fastp and processed into clonotypes with MiXCR by TCRdb, which kept only in-frame beta chains. Each entry merges the rows of one CDR3 protein and shows their most common DNA and genes. For this sample there are roughly 780,000 distinct CDR3 sequences; around 18% appear just once. Of the sample, around 9.9% is held by the ten largest clones. The sequences come from PBMCs from blood, collected 5 days after vaccination. The source is a man aged 45 to 65 who received an inactivated influenza vaccine. Donor details come from another sample of the same person, matched by shared clones.

The chain joins TRBV20-1 to TRBJ1-1, with D maybe TRBD1 (5 bases). The V gene's germline CDR1 is DFQATT and CDR2 SNEGSKA (reference sequence). This CDR3 region has 17 residues. Trimming took 0 bases from V and 7 from J, leaving 24 bases between them. CDR3 region: CSARDYGLQSTGSEAFF. The CDR3 coding sequence is TGCAGTGCTAGAGATTATGGCCTCCAGAGCACAGGAAGTGAAGCTTTCTTT.

This clonotype was picked up many times. This chain uses TRBV29-1 with TRBJ2-1; 9 bases line up with TRBD1. The CDR3 has 15 amino acids. Trimming at V came to 6 bases and at J to 9 bases, leaving 15 bases not matched to a gene. CDR1 SQVTM and CDR2 ANQGSEA come from the germline V gene. The CDR3 nucleotides read TGCAGCGTAGCCCTTACCGGGACAGGGATTGGTGAGCAGTTCTTC. This codes for CSVALTGTGIGEQFF.

The chain uses TRBV20-1 and TRBJ1-1; no firm D call. Germline CDR1 is DFQATT and CDR2 is SNEGSKA (reference sequence). V was shortened by 3 bases and J by 1 base, with 9 bases between the two germline ends. This CDR3 spans 13 amino acids. CDR3: CSARRAENTEAFF. CDR3 nucleotide sequence: TGCAGTGCTAGGCGGGCGGAGAACACTGAAGCTTTCTTT.

This clonotype was counted only a few times. The chain couples TRBV25-1 to TRBJ2-1, with TRBD2 matching 8 bases. V lost 4 bases to trimming and J lost 7 bases; unmatched junction nucleotides: 3. The CDR3 spans 13 residues. Germline assignment: CDR1 MGHDK and CDR2 SYGVNS. CDR3 in amino acids: CASSASSGNEQFF. CDR3 nucleotides: TGTGCCAGCAGTGCGTCTAGCGGGAATGAGCAGTTCTTC. Drawing the rest from reference TRBV25-1 and TRBJ2-1, the complete variable domain is EADIYQTPRYLVIGTGKKITLECSQTMGHDKMYWYQQDPGMELHLIHYSYGVNSTEKGDLSSESTVSRIRTEHFPLTLESARPSHTSQYLCASSASSGNEQFFGPGTRLTVL.

A few counts support this clonotype. The chain recombines TRBV28 with TRBJ2-7; either TRBD1 or TRBD2 may fit D (5 bases each). Germline-derived CDR1 and CDR2 are MDHEN and SYDVKM. The CDR3 runs 13 residues. Trimming took 6 bases from V and 2 from J, leaving 11 bases between them. Here the CDR3 reads CASSGAMAYEQYF. CDR3 in DNA: TGTGCCAGCAGCGGGGCTATGGCCTACGAGCAGTACTTC.

The table lists this clonotype with a few counts. The J gene is TRBJ1-2, the V gene TRBV6-4; the D is unclear. The length of the CDR3 is 16 residues. V was clipped by 7 bases and J by 1 base, with 19 bases between them. CDR1 is MRHNA and CDR2 is SNTAGT in the germline V gene. CDR3 protein: CASTSPRHTHNYGYTF. CDR3 DNA: TGTGCCAGCACCTCCCCCAGACATACACATAACTATGGCTACACCTTC.

This clonotype was seen a few times. The chain recombines TRBV20-1 with TRBJ2-1; D is possibly TRBD2 (6 bases). The V end lost 2 bases, the J end lost 4 bases, and 9 bases lay between the germline ends. Germline CDR1 DFQATT, CDR2 SNEGSKA (reference sequence). The CDR3 extends over 13 amino acids. The CDR3 region has the DNA TGCAGTGCTAGATCCGGACTATACAATGAGCAGTTCTTC. Amino acids: CSARSGLYNEQFF.

This clonotype has just one count. J is TRBJ2-3 and V is TRBV20-1, with 9 bases identical to TRBD1. V trimming: 5 bases; J trimming: 1 base; junction bases outside the gene matches: 7. CDR3 length: 15 amino acids. The germline V gene has CDR1 DFQATT and CDR2 SNEGSKA (reference sequence). Written as DNA, the CDR3 is TGCAGTGCTTCCTACCGGGACAGGGGCACAGATACGCAGTATTTT. It encodes CSASYRDRGTDTQYF.

This clonotype has a count of ten or more. The genes are TRBV6-6 and TRBJ2-7; 8 nucleotides agree with TRBD1. The junction had 4 bases not matched to a gene; V was cut back by 6 bases and J by 6 bases. CDR1 is MNHNY, CDR2 SVGAGI, per germline (reference sequence). This CDR3 is built from 12 residues. CDR3 region: CASSRTGTEQYF. In nucleotides, the CDR3 is TGTGCCAGCAGCAGGACAGGGACCGAGCAGTACTTC.

The chain combines TRBV20-1 with TRBJ2-5, with 10 bases lining up with TRBD2. CDR1 and CDR2 from the germline V gene are DFQATT and SNEGSKA (reference sequence). V trimming: 1 base; J trimming: 4 bases; junction bases outside the gene matches: 6. The CDR3 spans 15 residues. CDR3 nucleotide sequence: TGCAGTGCTAGAGGCCTAGCGGGAGTAGTAGAGACCCAGTACTTC. This sequence encodes CSARGLAGVVETQYF.

The V and J genes are TRBV28 and TRBJ2-5; D might be TRBD2 (6 bases). Germline CDR1 and CDR2: MDHEN and SYDVKM. This CDR3 contains 15 residues. The V gene lost 6 bases and the J gene lost 5 bases, with 19 bases spanning the gap. CDR3 coding DNA: TGTGCCAGCAGAACCATGACTAGGTTCATGGAGACCCAGTACTTC. It yields the protein CASRTMTRFMETQYF.

This clonotype was seen more than once but under ten times. The J gene is TRBJ2-7, the V gene TRBV27, with 8 bases matching TRBD2. Germline loops: CDR1 MNHEY, CDR2 SMNVEV (reference sequence). The CDR3 runs 14 residues. V shed 11 bases and J 6 bases; nucleotides not matched to a gene: 15. The CDR3 loop reads CACASGPYGGEQYF. The CDR3, as DNA: TGTGCCTGTGCTAGCGGGCCCTACGGGGGCGAGCAGTACTTC.

This clonotype was detected a few times. The chain combines TRBV7-2 with TRBJ2-7; TRBD1 agrees at 8 bases. This CDR3 has 18 amino acids. The trim removed 1 base at V and 4 bases at J, leaving 15 bases unmatched. Germline V gene sequence: CDR1 SGHTA, CDR2 FQGNSA. Written as DNA, the CDR3 is TGTGCCAGCAGCTTAGTGCGGACAGGGAAGGGTAGGCCTTACGAGCAGTACTTC. Translation gives CASSLVRTGKGRPYEQYF.

The gene calls are TRBV20-1 and TRBJ1-1; D not resolved. Germline V lookup: CDR1 DFQATT, CDR2 SNEGSKA (reference sequence). The CDR3 covers 11 residues. Trimming took 0 bases from V and 6 from J, leaving 5 bases between them. The CDR3 is CSAREVPEAFF. DNA for the CDR3: TGCAGTGCTAGAGAGGTACCTGAAGCTTTCTTT.